This entry concerns a single T cell receptor beta chain. Distinct nucleotide sequences in the sample also encode this CDR3. Germline V CDR1 and CDR2: MNHEY, SMNVEV (reference sequence). The CDR3 is 14 amino acids. The V and J ends lost 6 bases and 1 base respectively, with 10 bases between them. Clones were read by immunoSEQ multiplex PCR, and TCRdb kept only the in-frame ones, dropping some. The sample includes roughly 45,000 clones, roughly 93% of them seen just once. These data come from a study of T cell changes during pregnancy in multiple sclerosis. The sample was CD8+ T cells from peripheral blood mononuclear cells, taken after pregnancy. The chain combines TRBV27 with TRBJ2-1, with D maybe TRBD1 (6 bases). This sequence originates from a female donor with multiple sclerosis, enrolled in a pregnancy study. This CDR3 reads CASSLGGSYNEQFF. DNA of the CDR3: TGTGCCAGCAGCCTAGGGGGTTCCTACAATGAGCAGTTCTTC.